These 14 T cell receptor beta chains share one sample of origin, sequenced in a study of blood T cell repertoires in COVID-19 (TCRdb year 2020). Receptors were amplified or captured by the immunoSEQ multiplex PCR assay. TCRdb re-hosts the immuneACCESS table, in-frame sequences only. Its copies lack some clones; in the studies checked, an unresolved V gene accounts for under half of them, and the cause for the rest is not known. The sample table records approximately 410,000 clones; roughly 88% of these occur just once. The ten largest account for over 1.1% of the sample. The sequenced material came from peripheral blood. These receptors all stem from a woman in her 30s with active or convalescent COVID-19.

This clone was recorded only once. The V gene is TRBV19, the J gene TRBJ2-6; 8 bases line up with TRBD1. The germline V gene has CDR1 LNHDA and CDR2 SQIVND (reference sequence). Trimming at V came to 2 bases and at J to 0 bases, leaving 6 bases not matched to a gene. The CDR3 spans 18 residues. The CDR3 loop is CASSIPRTGSSGANVLTF. As DNA, the CDR3 is TGTGCCAGTAGTATACCACGGACAGGGAGCTCTGGGGCCAACGTCCTGACTTTC.

The chain couples TRBV18 to TRBJ2-1; D unclear. The CDR3 totals 14 residues. Germline V lookup: CDR1 KGHSH, CDR2 LQKENI. The V gene lost 3 bases and the J gene lost 10 bases, with 16 bases spanning the gap. The DNA of the CDR3 is TGTGCCAGCTCACCTTTGCTAGAATCCGCCGAGCAGTTCTTC. Translating it yields CASSPLLESAEQFF. Full variable domain (rest looked up from reference TRBV18 and TRBJ2-1): NAGVMQNPRHLVRRRGQEARLRCSPMKGHSHVYWYRQLPEEGLKFMVYLQKENIIDESGMPKERFSAEFPKEGPSILRIQQVVRGDSAAYFCASSPLLESAEQFFGPGTRLTVL.

As regards this clone: In the same sample, other DNA sequences code for this CDR3. J is TRBJ1-5 and V is TRBV5-1; D gene uncertain. The CDR3 runs 15 residues. CDR1 and CDR2 (germline): SGHRS, YFSETQ. V lost 0 bases to trimming and J lost 4 bases, with 11 bases between them. This chain's CDR3 is CASSLGPGGNQPQHF. For the CDR3, the DNA is TGCGCCAGCAGCTTGGGACCAGGAGGGAATCAGCCCCAGCATTTT. Using reference TRBV5-1 and TRBJ1-5 for the parts outside the CDR3, the full variable domain is KAGVTQTPRYLIKTRGQQVTLSCSPISGHRSVSWYQQTPGQGLQFLFEYFSETQRNKGNFPGRFSGRQFSNSRSEMNVSTLELGDSALYLCASSLGPGGNQPQHFGDGTRLSIL.

The J gene is TRBJ2-5, the V gene TRBV19; no clear D gene. The CDR3 contains 14 residues. Looked up from germline, CDR1 is LNHDA and CDR2 is SQIVND (reference sequence). V lost 3 bases and J 1 base, leaving 9 bases between the germline ends. The CDR3 loop reads CASSMWNSQETQYF. The CDR3 bases are TGTGCCAGTAGTATGTGGAACAGCCAAGAGACCCAGTACTTC.

The chain couples TRBV15 to TRBJ1-4; 7 positions match TRBD1. Germline CDR1 reads LNHNV; CDR2 reads YYDKDF (reference sequence). The trim removed 3 bases at V and 4 bases at J, leaving 8 bases unmatched. CDR3 size: 16 residues. CDR3 amino acids: CATSSGLQGGNEKLFF. The CDR3 DNA reads TGTGCCACCAGCAGCGGCTTGCAGGGGGGTAATGAAAAACTGTTTTTT.

The chain recombines TRBV2 with TRBJ2-3; 13 bases map to TRBD2. This CDR3 has 14 amino acids. V lost 6 bases, J lost 6 bases, and 3 bases stayed unmatched. Germline V gene lookup returns CDR1 SNHLY and CDR2 FYNNEI. CDR3 in DNA: TGTGCCAGCAGCGGACTAGCGGGGGAGGATACGCAGTATTTT. Amino acid sequence: CASSGLAGEDTQYF.

Turning to this clone: The sample holds other DNA sequences that translate to the same CDR3. This chain connects TRBV6-5 to TRBJ1-2; D gene ambiguous. The V gene lost 5 bases and the J gene lost 4 bases, with 11 bases spanning the gap. This CDR3 is built from 13 residues. The germline CDR1 and CDR2 sequences are MNHEY and SVGAGI. CDR3 amino acids: CASSTTGSYGYTF. CDR3 DNA sequence: TGTGCCAGCAGTACGACGGGAAGCTATGGCTACACCTTC.

The chain has TRBV2 and TRBJ2-3; 8 positions agree with TRBD1. The CDR3 has 15 amino acids. Germline loops: CDR1 SNHLY, CDR2 FYNNEI. With 3 bases clipped from V and 2 bases from J, the junction kept 4 bases outside the gene matches. The CDR3: CASSEGTGHTDTQYF. CDR3 nucleotides: TGTGCCAGCAGTGAGGGGACAGGACACACAGATACGCAGTATTTT.

The J gene is TRBJ2-2, the V gene TRBV4-2, with 12 bases that match TRBD2. Trimming took 1 base from V and 7 from J; bases not matched to a gene: 10. Per germline, CDR1 LGHNA and CDR2 YNFKEQ. This CDR3 has 18 residues. CDR3 nucleotides: TGTGCCAGCAGCCAAGTACTGCTAGCGGGGGGGCCAAGCGGGGAGCTGTTTTTT. It encodes CASSQVLLAGGPSGELFF.

The rearrangement joins TRBV5-6 to TRBJ1-3; 7 nucleotides line up with TRBD1. V shed 3 bases, J shed 9 bases, and the junction held 9 bases outside the gene matches. The germline V gene encodes CDR1 SGHDT and CDR2 YYEEEE. This CDR3 contains 14 residues. The CDR3 coding sequence is TGTGCCAGCAGCTCAACAGGGGCCTGGGGCACCATATATTTT. Residues: CASSSTGAWGTIYF. The full variable domain, with the rest looked up from reference TRBV5-6 and TRBJ1-3, is DAGVTQSPTHLIKTRGQQVTLRCSPKSGHDTVSWYQQALGQGPQFIFQYYEEEERQRGNFPDRFSGHQFPNYSSELNVNALLLGDSALYLCASSSTGAWGTIYFGEGSWLTVV.

The gene calls are TRBV29-1 and TRBJ2-7, with D possibly matching TRBD1 (5 bases). CDR1 is SQVTM and CDR2 is ANQGSEA in the germline V gene. V was shortened by 1 base and J by 4 bases, with 14 bases between the two germline ends. The CDR3 runs 14 residues. The CDR3 region is CSVEVGAPEYEQYF. As DNA, the CDR3 is TGCAGCGTTGAAGTTGGGGCACCTGAATACGAGCAGTACTTC.

V gene TRBV7-8 combines with J gene TRBJ1-1, with 8 positions matching TRBD1. Germline V gene lookup returns CDR1 SGHVS and CDR2 FQNEAQ. The length of the CDR3 is 13 residues. The V gene end was trimmed by 5 bases and the J gene end by 4 bases; junction bases not matched to a gene: 3. The CDR3 DNA reads as TGTGCCAGCAGCATAGGGACAGGCACTGAAGCTTTCTTT. Translating gives CASSIGTGTEAFF.

With regard to this clone: Distinct nucleotide sequences in the sample also encode this CDR3. The CDR3 nucleotides are TGCGCCAGCAGCTCCGGACAGGGGGCCTACGAGCAGTACTTC. Translating gives CASSSGQGAYEQYF. The chain carries TRBV5-1 and TRBJ2-7; 10 nucleotides agree with TRBD1. The CDR3 contains 14 residues. J lost 2 bases, V lost 3 bases, and 2 bases had no gene match. Per the germline V gene, CDR1 is SGHRS and CDR2 is YFSETQ. The variable domain in full, completed from reference TRBV5-1 and TRBJ2-7, reads KAGVTQTPRYLIKTRGQQVTLSCSPISGHRSVSWYQQTPGQGLQFLFEYFSETQRNKGNFPGRFSGRQFSNSRSEMNVSTLELGDSALYLCASSSGQGAYEQYFGPGTRLTVT.

This clone was counted between two and nine times. The J gene is TRBJ1-4, the V gene TRBV19, with TRBD1 identical over 7 bases. The germline V gene encodes CDR1 LNHDA and CDR2 SQIVND (reference sequence). With V trimmed by 1 base and J by 11 bases, 4 bases remained unmatched. The CDR3 sequence is 13 residues long. The CDR3 protein is CASSIGQGRKLFF. The CDR3 region has the DNA TGTGCCAGTAGTATAGGACAGGGACGGAAACTGTTTTTT.